Each of the 20 T cell receptor beta chains below was sequenced from the same sample in a study of OX40 agonist ivuxolimab in advanced cancers. Generated by immunoSEQ multiplex PCR, the TCRdb table keeps only in-frame clones and is missing some. The table lists 55,000 to 75,000 clones, roughly 80% of them singletons. The sample consisted of CD4+ or CD8+ T cells sorted from blood, taken in a trial of the OX40 agonist ivuxolimab. All receptors derive from an adult with an advanced solid tumor such as melanoma, head and neck, liver or kidney cancer.

The chain recombines TRBV12-5 with TRBJ2-1; TRBD2 matches at 16 bases. The CDR3 extends over 17 amino acids. The germline V gene encodes CDR1 LGHNT and CDR2 FRNRAP. With V trimmed by 4 bases and J by 9 bases, 9 bases remained unmatched. Here the CDR3 reads CASGWEGTSGRASEQFF. Here the CDR3 DNA reads TGTGCTAGTGGTTGGGAAGGGACTAGCGGGAGGGCGAGTGAGCAGTTCTTC.

The genes are TRBV18 and TRBJ2-7; no reliable D call. The CDR3 loop spans 15 amino acids. Trimming removed 3 bases from V and 1 base from J, with 13 bases in between. Germline V lookup: CDR1 KGHSH, CDR2 LQKENI. The CDR3 here is CASSPDRPPSYEQYF. The CDR3, as DNA: TGTGCCAGCTCACCCGACCGCCCTCCTTCCTACGAGCAGTACTTC.

This clone was recorded once. The chain recombines TRBV19 with TRBJ2-5, with 13 bases aligning to TRBD2. Germline CDR1 LNHDA, CDR2 SQIVND (reference sequence). This CDR3 has 15 amino acids. J was trimmed by 4 bases and V by 5 bases; bases with no gene match: 4. CDR3 loop: CASSFRTSGRETQYF. The CDR3 coding sequence is TGTGCCAGTAGTTTTCGGACTAGCGGGAGAGAGACCCAGTACTTC.

This rearrangement joins TRBV4-1 to TRBJ2-3, with D tentatively TRBD2 (5 bases). The length of the CDR3 is 13 residues. Trimming shortened V by 10 bases and J by 0 bases, and 11 bases separated the two germline ends. CDR1 is MGHRA and CDR2 is YSYEKL in the germline V gene. The CDR3 is CATASSSTDTQYF. The DNA for the CDR3 is TGCGCCACCGCTAGCAGTAGCACAGATACGCAGTATTTT.

J is TRBJ1-4 and V is TRBV7-9, with TRBD1 matching over 9 bases. The V and J ends lost 2 bases and 8 bases, in that order; junction bases with no gene match: 15. This CDR3 comprises 18 residues. CDR1 is SEHNR and CDR2 is FQNEAQ in the germline V gene (reference sequence). CDR3 nucleotide sequence: TGTGCCAGCAGCTTAACCAATTTCCCCGGGACAGGGAGCGAAAAACTGTTTTTT. Translated: CASSLTNFPGTGSEKLFF.

V usage is TRBV6-6 and J usage is TRBJ2-2; the match to TRBD2 covers 8 bases. The CDR3 covers 16 residues. CDR1 and CDR2 from the germline V gene are MNHNY and SVGAGI (reference sequence). The J segment lost 0 bases and the V segment lost 6 bases, leaving 6 bases of the junction unmatched. CDR3 in amino acids: CASRPGGDANTGELFF. In nucleotides, the CDR3 is TGTGCCAGCAGGCCCGGGGGGGACGCGAACACCGGGGAGCTGTTTTTT.

This chain links TRBV25-1 with TRBJ2-5; possibly TRBD1 or TRBD2 for D (5 bases each). Germline CDR1 is MGHDK and CDR2 is SYGVNS. Trimming shortened V by 0 bases and J by 4 bases, and 9 bases separated the two germline ends. The CDR3 has 14 amino acids. CDR3 loop: CASSEYEGRETQYF. The CDR3 DNA follows: TGTGCCAGCAGTGAATACGAGGGGAGAGAGACCCAGTACTTC.

V usage is TRBV5-1 and J usage is TRBJ1-1, with D possibly TRBD1 on 6 matching bases. The V gene lost 3 bases and the J gene lost 4 bases, with 16 bases spanning the gap. CDR1 is SGHRS, CDR2 YFSETQ, per germline. CDR3 length: 15 amino acids. The CDR3 reads CASSWAQGIGTEAFF. The CDR3 region has the DNA TGCGCCAGCAGCTGGGCACAGGGAATAGGCACTGAAGCTTTCTTT.

The chain has TRBV19 and TRBJ1-2; D unclear. This CDR3 contains 15 residues. V lost 6 bases to trimming and J lost 8 bases, with 22 bases between them. Germline assignment: CDR1 LNHDA and CDR2 SQIVND (reference sequence). The CDR3 sequence: CASSPRAPPFGGYTF. The CDR3 region has the DNA TGTGCCAGTAGCCCTAGGGCACCGCCGTTCGGGGGCTACACCTTC.

This chain uses TRBV5-1 with TRBJ1-2; TRBD1 is a possible D gene (6 bases). Trimming shortened V by 5 bases and J by 4 bases, and 15 bases separated the two germline ends. Germline lookup yields CDR1 SGHRS and CDR2 YFSETQ. This CDR3 is 14 amino acids long. CDR3 coding DNA: TGCGCCAGCAGAGGGGAAGGGGGACTCTATGGCTACACCTTC. Encoded protein: CASRGEGGLYGYTF.

About this clone itself: Other DNA sequences within the sample encode an identical CDR3. The chain carries TRBV4-2 and TRBJ1-2, with 7 nucleotides matching TRBD1. This CDR3 contains 15 residues. V lost 5 bases to trimming and J lost 4 bases; unmatched junction nucleotides: 10. Germline V gene sequence: CDR1 LGHNA, CDR2 YNFKEQ. DNA for the CDR3: TGTGCCAGCAGCGGGGACAGCCAGATAACCTATGGCTACACCTTC. Residues: CASSGDSQITYGYTF.

CDR3 region: CASSPRGTDTQYF. CDR3 bases: TGTGCCAGCAGCCCGAGGGGCACAGATACGCAGTATTTT. V and J are TRBV13 and TRBJ2-3; TRBD2 is a possible D gene (5 bases). The CDR3 is 13 residues long. Looked up from germline, CDR1 is PRHDT and CDR2 is FYEKMQ (reference sequence). V was trimmed by 5 bases and J by 1 base, leaving 7 bases between them.

The rearrangement uses TRBV5-4 and TRBJ2-5, with 10 positions matching TRBD2. V gave up 4 bases and J gave up 5 bases; unmatched junction bases: 5. This CDR3 region has 14 residues. The germline CDR1 and CDR2 sequences are SGHNT and YYREEE (reference sequence). The CDR3 coding sequence is TGTGCCAGCAGCGTGGGACTAGCGCCGGAGACCCAGTACTTC. It specifies CASSVGLAPETQYF.

J is TRBJ1-2 and V is TRBV14; unclear D gene. This CDR3 has 12 residues. Germline assignment: CDR1 SGHDN and CDR2 FVKESK. Trimming took 0 bases from V and 5 from J, leaving 4 bases between them. The CDR3 DNA reads as TGTGCCAGCAGCCAAGATCGATATGGCTACACCTTC. This translates into CASSQDRYGYTF.

The genes are TRBV5-1 and TRBJ1-5; D gene ambiguous. This CDR3 has 15 amino acids. Germline V gene sequence: CDR1 SGHRS, CDR2 YFSETQ. With 4 bases removed from V and 4 bases from J, the gap between germline ends came to 15 bases. The CDR3 region has the DNA TGCGCCAGCAGCCCCTTACCGGGTGGGAATCAGCCCCAGCATTTT. It specifies CASSPLPGGNQPQHF.

V gene TRBV11-3 combines with J gene TRBJ2-2, with no clear D. Germline values: CDR1 SGHNT, CDR2 YENEEA. Trimming removed 0 bases from V and 3 bases from J, with 11 bases in between. This CDR3 has 16 amino acids. CDR3 loop: CASSLDGYSDTGELFF. The CDR3 DNA follows: TGTGCCAGCAGCTTAGACGGGTATTCGGACACCGGGGAGCTGTTTTTT.

The chain links TRBV30 to TRBJ2-7; D may correspond to TRBD1 or TRBD2 (6 bases each). The CDR3 has 14 amino acids. Germline V lookup: CDR1 GTSNPN, CDR2 SVGIG (reference sequence). V was clipped by 0 bases and J by 6 bases, with 15 bases between them. In DNA form, the CDR3 reads TGTGCCTGGAGTGTAGGGGGGAGTGGGCGCGAGCAGTACTTC. Protein: CAWSVGGSGREQYF. Full variable domain (outside the CDR3, taken from reference TRBV30 and TRBJ2-7): SQTIHQWPATLVQPVGSPLSLECTVEGTSNPNLYWYRQAAGRGLQLLFYSVGIGQISSEVPQNLSASRPQDRQFILSSKKLLLSDSGFYLCAWSVGGSGREQYFGPGTRLTVT.

This clone turned up a few times. The rearrangement links TRBV25-1 to TRBJ1-5; a possible D gene is TRBD1 (5 bases). CDR1 and CDR2 from the germline V gene are MGHDK and SYGVNS. The CDR3 sequence is 14 residues long. V was shortened by 1 base and J by 4 bases, with 8 bases between the two germline ends. The CDR3 DNA reads as TGTGCCAGCAGTGAATTCACAGGAAATCAGCCCCAGCATTTT. Its translation is CASSEFTGNQPQHF.

This rearrangement joins TRBV5-6 to TRBJ2-3; D tentatively reads TRBD1 or TRBD2 (5 bases each). Trimming pared 5 bases from V and 1 base from J, leaving 14 bases between. The germline V gene has CDR1 SGHDT and CDR2 YYEEEE. This CDR3 has 15 residues. DNA for the CDR3: TGTGCCAGCAGAACCCTTGGGACGGGCACAGATACGCAGTATTTT. Translated: CASRTLGTGTDTQYF.

In DNA form, the CDR3 reads TGTGCCAGCAGCTTAGGGGGGACAGGGCTGAACACTGAAGCTTTCTTT. This encodes CASSLGGTGLNTEAFF. The chain combines TRBV13 with TRBJ1-1; 9 nucleotides match TRBD1. Germline lookup yields CDR1 PRHDT and CDR2 FYEKMQ (reference sequence). The CDR3 extends over 16 amino acids. J lost 0 bases, V lost 0 bases, and 2 bases had no gene match. Variable domain in full (rest from reference TRBV13 and TRBJ1-1): AAGVIQSPRHLIKEKRETATLKCYPIPRHDTVYWYQQGPGQDPQFLISFYEKMQSDKGSIPDRFSAQQFSDYHSELNMSSLELGDSALYFCASSLGGTGLNTEAFFGQGTRLTVV.